This T cell receptor beta chain comes out of a study of T cell responses to AZD1222 COVID-19 vaccine (dated by TCRdb to the early 2020s). With regard to the full study: AZD1222 recipients with second doses at about 4 weeks or about 12 weeks were pooled, because spike-specific TCR depth and breadth did not differ between schedules. Enrollment into the trials was organized by age into subgroups of 18-55, 56-69 and 70-plus years, and those subgroups contained roughly 140, 27 and 60 TCR-sequenced participants, respectively. A total of more than 230 trial participants underwent TCR sequencing, of whom around 200 received two doses of AZD1222 and around 26 received two doses of the MenACWY control vaccine.

Points the paper makes about the study in general: Only five to seven AZD1222 recipients were SARS-CoV-2 seropositive at baseline, limiting conclusions about previously exposed vaccinees. The vaccine-associated CD4 TCRs covered the entire spike protein, and the dominant responses fell in regions 160-218 and 743-854. Participants were mostly white British, with more females than males. The authors suggested clonal diversity may have been underestimated. The 56-69-year group was small, and its depth increase did not reach significance, likely because of low power. Nearly half of unique spike-specific TCRs reportedly recognized epitopes outside regions mutated in the B.1.351 and B.1.1.7 variants. No day 14 peak-response samples were available, so repertoires were characterized only after the peak T cell response. After two AZD1222 doses, spike-specific TCR breadth and depth were significantly higher than at day 0 and than in MenACWY recipients.

The sample's time point label is to be understood as: baseline before first vaccination. Vaccinee samples were obtained from the UK trials COV001 and COV002, which included a single-blind randomized controlled phase 2/3 trial of AZD1222 (ChAdOx1 nCoV-19) in healthy adults. For TCRbeta chain sequencing, PBMC samples from trial participants were taken at day 0 and at day 28 after the second dose. For this clone: Its antigen is still unknown. Base qualities are not at hand, and no much larger clone is one base apart.

The CDR3 regions of human TCRbeta chains were subjected to immunosequencing. As for how the authors treated the data: TCRs in the repertoires were matched against a reference library of SARS-CoV-2-specific TCRs that had been generated with the MIRA antigen-specificity platform. Breadth was defined as the fraction of unique TCRs that were SARS-CoV-2-associated. Depth was defined as the fraction of total T cells that were SARS-CoV-2-associated. Using the MIRA data, each spike-specific TCR was mapped to the spike region that the TCR reacts to and placed in a CD4 or CD8 class. Log10-transformed breadth and depth values were compared by one-way ANOVA with Sidak's multiple comparisons tests. As stored in TCRdb, this immuneACCESS dataset retains in-frame rearrangements with V and J assigned. A fraction of the clones does not appear; measured against another copy, unresolved V genes explain less than half of the discrepancy, and the remainder lacks a known reason. That table gives V, J and clone size, and the DNA gave D and trimming. This sample has 85,000 to 110,000 clones in its table, and about 90% of those were observed once. The ten largest account for roughly 5% of the sample.

Including cysteine and phenylalanine, the CDR3 has 13 amino acids. Kept here is only the CDR3 DNA, which spans 39 bases and is read in frame from base 1. V drops 8 bases and J drops 3 bases, leaving 13 bases in between. The germline V gene encodes CDR1 SNHLY and CDR2 FYNNEI. The sequences come from peripheral blood, collected on day 0 of AZD1222 vaccination. The TCR sequence derives from an adult in good health. The sequence joins TRBV2 to TRBJ2-5, with the D gene not confidently named. The encoded CDR3 is CASSRAGEETQYF. Here is the DNA: TGTGCCAGCTCTCGGGCAGGTGAAGAGACCCAGTACTTC.